This T cell receptor beta chain comes out of a study of cytomegalovirus exposure and HLA in healthy donors. Details on this clone: Its antigen is not identified.

The PCR ran on 60 Vbeta and 13 Jbeta primers. The data were produced by immunoSEQ multiplex PCR, yet TCRdb's version contains in-frame clones alone and is incomplete. This sample has 130,000 or so clones; roughly four fifths occur once, and the top ten carry approximately 0.9%. Findings and limits, study-wide: Most TCR beta V segments were productive about 87% or about 30% of the time in an earlier analysis. Immune exposure information available was restricted to CMV serostatus. Researchers counted roughly 150 TCR beta chains as cytomegalovirus-associated. Researchers reported from a later analysis that most CMV-associated TCR beta chains appeared HLA-restricted.

V lost 0 bases, J lost 3 bases, and 6 bases lay in between. The CDR3 spans 13 residues. Germline CDR1 reads MNHEY; CDR2 reads SMNVEV (reference sequence). The sequencing input was PBMCs. This TCR derives from a woman in her fifties or sixties in good health and CMV-seronegative. The chain carries TRBV27 and TRBJ2-7; D remains ambiguous. The CDR3, as DNA: TGTGCCAGCAGTTTATCTTCGGTCTACGAGCAGTACTTC. Residues: CASSLSSVYEQYF.